The clone carrying this T cell receptor (beta chain) was seen more than once but under ten times. What it binds is unknown. A second PCR of 7 to 11 cycles used a sample-barcoded 5' primer and a J-beta primer mix. TCRdb reanalysed the 5' RACE reads using MiXCR and keeps one entry per CDR3 protein. The data hold 1.4 million to 1.5 million distinct CDR3 sequences, with 35% to 45% observed a single time. The source of the sample is a study of blood T cells in healthy people across ages. Whole-study findings and limits: TCR beta diversity was tightly associated with the proportion of naive T cells.

What was sequenced was blood. The clonotype comes from a woman under 30 in good health.

The CDR3 bases are TGTGCCAGCAGCTTTGGGGAGACGACAGGGAGGTACGCTGAAGCTTTCTTT. It codes for CASSFGETTGRYAEAFF. The chain recombines TRBV7-9 with TRBJ1-1; TRBD1 aligns across 7 bases. CDR3 length: 17 amino acids. V dropped 3 bases and J dropped 6; count of bases not matched to a gene: 16. Germline CDR1 and CDR2: SEHNR and FQNEAQ (reference sequence).